The 13 T cell receptor beta chains in this list originate from one sample, sequenced in a study of OX40 agonist ivuxolimab in advanced cancers. TCRdb's copy holds only in-frame clones and misses some; the assay was immunoSEQ multiplex PCR. Here the sample spans just under 55,000 clones, 70% to 80% being singletons. This specimen consisted of CD4+ or CD8+ T cells sorted from blood, obtained in a trial of the OX40 agonist ivuxolimab. These receptors were taken from an adult with an advanced solid tumor such as melanoma, head and neck, liver or kidney cancer.

This rearrangement joins TRBV29-1 to TRBJ2-3, with D tentatively TRBD1 or TRBD2 (6 bases each). Germline V gene lookup returns CDR1 SQVTM and CDR2 ANQGSEA. Trimming pared 4 bases from V and 1 base from J, leaving 9 bases between. This CDR3 is built from 13 residues. The CDR3 DNA sequence: TGCAGCGTTGTGGAGGGGGGCACAGATACGCAGTATTTT. This sequence encodes CSVVEGGTDTQYF.

V is TRBV7-2 and J is TRBJ2-5; TRBD2 agrees at 8 bases. The junction had 9 bases not matched to a gene; V was cut back by 4 bases and J by 5 bases. The CDR3 covers 15 residues. Germline lookup yields CDR1 SGHTA and CDR2 FQGNSA. DNA for the CDR3: TGTGCCAGCAGCTGGGGACTAGTTCTTAGGGAGACCCAGTACTTC. Translating it yields CASSWGLVLRETQYF.

The genes are TRBV11-3 and TRBJ1-1, with D hard to call. From germline, CDR1 is SGHNT and CDR2 YENEEA. This CDR3 is built from 11 residues. Trimming took 5 bases from V and 5 from J, leaving 6 bases between them. The CDR3 DNA is TGTGCCAGCAGCCACTATACTGAAGCTTTCTTT. Translation: CASSHYTEAFF.

V is TRBV7-2 and J is TRBJ2-7; 11 positions agree with TRBD1. From germline, CDR1 is SGHTA and CDR2 FQGNSA. With 5 bases clipped from V and 1 base from J, the junction kept 13 bases outside the gene matches. The CDR3 runs to 18 residues. CDR3 loop: CASSPRRTGGWFSYEQYF. The CDR3 DNA reads TGTGCCAGCAGCCCGAGACGGACAGGGGGCTGGTTTTCCTACGAGCAGTACTTC.

This clone was picked up one time. V gene TRBV7-9 combines with J gene TRBJ1-6, with D uncertain. V was cut by 1 base and J by 0 bases, with 16 bases left in between. The CDR3 runs 19 residues. CDR1 and CDR2 (germline): SEHNR, FQNEAQ (reference sequence). CDR3 in DNA: TGTGCCAGCAGCTTAGGTCGGTTGGGCAGCATCTCCTATAATTCACCCCTCCACTTT. As protein: CASSLGRLGSISYNSPLHF.

This clone has a handful of counts. J is TRBJ1-4 and V is TRBV7-8; no firm D call. Deletions cut 3 bases from V and 12 bases from J, with 14 bases between. CDR1 is SGHVS and CDR2 is FQNEAQ in the germline V gene. The CDR3 runs to 13 residues. CDR3 in amino acids: CASSFGIQDQLFF. CDR3 sequence (DNA): TGTGCCAGCAGCTTCGGAATACAAGACCAACTGTTTTTT.

The chain has TRBV27 and TRBJ2-7, with D tentatively TRBD1 or TRBD2 (5 bases each). CDR1 is MNHEY and CDR2 is SMNVEV in the germline V gene (reference sequence). Deletions cut 3 bases from V and 1 base from J, with 16 bases between. CDR3 length: 16 residues. In DNA form, the CDR3 reads TGTGCCAGCAGTTTTTGGGGACCTTCTACATCCTACGAGCAGTACTTC. Its translation is CASSFWGPSTSYEQYF.

This clone has a handful of counts. This chain joins TRBV15 and TRBJ1-4; 7 bases fit TRBD1. J gave up 8 bases and V 4 bases, and 7 bases lay outside the gene matches. The CDR3 contains 14 residues. Germline V gives CDR1 LNHNV, CDR2 YYDKDF (reference sequence). The CDR3 loop reads CATSKGARGEKLFF. The CDR3 DNA reads TGTGCCACCAGCAAGGGGGCAAGAGGGGAAAAACTGTTTTTT.

This clone was observed a single time. The chain is built from TRBV7-9 and TRBJ2-6; D is unresolved. CDR3 length equals 16 residues. Trimming removed 5 bases at V and 4 bases at J, with 15 bases between. The germline gives CDR1 SEHNR, CDR2 FQNEAQ (reference sequence). CDR3 in amino acids: CASSPRWPEGANVLTF. CDR3 coding DNA: TGTGCCAGCAGCCCCCGGTGGCCGGAGGGGGCCAACGTCCTGACTTTC.

The rearrangement uses TRBV28 and TRBJ2-7, with D perhaps TRBD1 (5 bases). Germline CDR1 MDHEN, CDR2 SYDVKM. The CDR3 has 11 residues. Trimming stripped 3 bases from V and 5 bases from J, with 5 bases between. The CDR3: CASSLGHEQYF. In DNA, the CDR3 is TGTGCCAGCAGTTTGGGGCACGAGCAGTACTTC.

The CDR3 DNA reads as TGTGCCAGCAGCTCTTCTTCATACCGGGACAGGGACTATGAGCAGTTCTTC. Protein: CASSSSSYRDRDYEQFF. The V and J genes are TRBV7-2 and TRBJ2-1; TRBD1 matches at 9 bases. The CDR3 runs 17 residues. Germline CDR1 is SGHTA and CDR2 is FQGNSA. With V trimmed by 4 bases and J by 8 bases, 15 bases remained unmatched.

Only a few counts were recorded for this clone. This chain links TRBV27 with TRBJ1-2, with D possibly TRBD1 on 6 matching bases. The V end was cut by 6 bases, the J end by 0 bases, with 11 bases between. The CDR3 consists of 14 residues. Germline CDR1 MNHEY, CDR2 SMNVEV (reference sequence). CDR3 region: CASSLTGSNYGYTF. The CDR3 DNA follows: TGTGCCAGCAGCTTGACAGGTTCTAACTATGGCTACACCTTC.

This clone has more than one count but fewer than ten. The genes are TRBV4-3 and TRBJ2-3, with TRBD2 matching 7 bases. The ends lost 0 bases at V and 2 bases at J; junction bases unmatched: 11. The CDR3 is made up of 18 amino acids. In germline, CDR1 is LGHNA, CDR2 YSLEER. CDR3 residues: CASSQDPVGGTFTDTQYF. In nucleotides, the CDR3 is TGCGCCAGCAGCCAAGATCCCGTGGGGGGGACCTTCACAGATACGCAGTATTTT.